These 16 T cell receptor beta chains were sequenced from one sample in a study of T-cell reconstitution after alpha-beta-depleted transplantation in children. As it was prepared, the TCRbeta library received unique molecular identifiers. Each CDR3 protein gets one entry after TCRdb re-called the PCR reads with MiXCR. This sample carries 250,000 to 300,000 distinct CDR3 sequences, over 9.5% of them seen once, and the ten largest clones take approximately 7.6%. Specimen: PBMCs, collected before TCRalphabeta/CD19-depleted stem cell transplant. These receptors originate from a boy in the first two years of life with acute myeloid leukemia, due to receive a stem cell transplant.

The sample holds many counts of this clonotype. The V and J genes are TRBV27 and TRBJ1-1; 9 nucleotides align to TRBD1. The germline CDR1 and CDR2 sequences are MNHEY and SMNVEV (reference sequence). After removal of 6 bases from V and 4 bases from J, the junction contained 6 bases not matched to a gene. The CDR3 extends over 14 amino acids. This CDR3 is CASRGDRASTEAFF. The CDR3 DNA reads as TGTGCCAGCAGGGGGGACAGGGCCAGCACTGAAGCTTTCTTT.

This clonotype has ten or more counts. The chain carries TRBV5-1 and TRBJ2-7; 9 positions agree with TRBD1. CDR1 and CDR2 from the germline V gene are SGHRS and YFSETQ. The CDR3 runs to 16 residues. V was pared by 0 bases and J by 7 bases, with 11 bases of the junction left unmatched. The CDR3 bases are TGCGCCAGCAGCTTGGGCTCCACAGGGGGCTCTAAGGAGCAGTACTTC. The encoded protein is CASSLGSTGGSKEQYF.

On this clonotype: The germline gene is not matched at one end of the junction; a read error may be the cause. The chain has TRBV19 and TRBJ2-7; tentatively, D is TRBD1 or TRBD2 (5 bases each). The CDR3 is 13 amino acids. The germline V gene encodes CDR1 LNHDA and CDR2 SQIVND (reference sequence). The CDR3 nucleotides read TGTGCCACAGAGGGGCCTGAATCCTACGTGCAGTACTTC. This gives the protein CATEGPESYVQYF.

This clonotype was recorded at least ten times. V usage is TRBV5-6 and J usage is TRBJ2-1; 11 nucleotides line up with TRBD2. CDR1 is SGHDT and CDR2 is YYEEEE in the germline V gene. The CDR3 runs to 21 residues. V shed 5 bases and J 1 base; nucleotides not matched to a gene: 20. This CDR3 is CASRHREWGLAGGSSYNEQFF. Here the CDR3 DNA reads TGTGCCAGCAGGCACAGGGAATGGGGGCTAGCGGGAGGATCTTCCTACAATGAGCAGTTCTTC.

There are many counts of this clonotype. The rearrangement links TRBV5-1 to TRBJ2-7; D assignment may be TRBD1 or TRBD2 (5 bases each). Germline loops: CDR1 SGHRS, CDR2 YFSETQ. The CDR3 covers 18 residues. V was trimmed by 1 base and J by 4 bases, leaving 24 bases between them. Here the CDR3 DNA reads TGCGCCAGCAGCTTGATTATGTACCCAGGGTCGGGGCCTTACGAGCAGTACTTC. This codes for CASSLIMYPGSGPYEQYF.

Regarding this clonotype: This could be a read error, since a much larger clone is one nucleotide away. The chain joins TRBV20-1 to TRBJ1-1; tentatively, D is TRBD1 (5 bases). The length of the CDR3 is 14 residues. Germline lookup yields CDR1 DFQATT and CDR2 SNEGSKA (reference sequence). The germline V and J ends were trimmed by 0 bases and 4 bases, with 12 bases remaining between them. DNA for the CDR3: TGCAGTGCTAGAGACGCAGGGAGGGGCACTGAAGCTTTCTTT. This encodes CSARDAGRGTEAFF.

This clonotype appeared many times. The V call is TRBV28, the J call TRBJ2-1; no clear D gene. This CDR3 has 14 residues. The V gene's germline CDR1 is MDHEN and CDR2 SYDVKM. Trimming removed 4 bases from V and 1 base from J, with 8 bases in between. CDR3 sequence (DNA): TGTGCCAGCAGTTCTCAGGAATCCTACAATGAGCAGTTCTTC. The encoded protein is CASSSQESYNEQFF.

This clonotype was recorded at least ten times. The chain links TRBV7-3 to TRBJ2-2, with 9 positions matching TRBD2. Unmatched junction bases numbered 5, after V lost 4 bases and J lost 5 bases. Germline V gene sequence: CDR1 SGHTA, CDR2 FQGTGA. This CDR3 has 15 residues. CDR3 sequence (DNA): TGTGCCAGCAGCTCCACTAGCGGGTGGACCGGGGAGCTGTTTTTT. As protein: CASSSTSGWTGELFF.

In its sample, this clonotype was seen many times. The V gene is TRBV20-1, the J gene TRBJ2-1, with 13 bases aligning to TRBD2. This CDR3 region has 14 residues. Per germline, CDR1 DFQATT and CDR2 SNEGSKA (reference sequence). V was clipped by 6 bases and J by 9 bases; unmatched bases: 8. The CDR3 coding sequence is TGCAGTGCGCAGGGACTAGCGGGAAGGATTGAGCAGTTCTTC. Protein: CSAQGLAGRIEQFF.

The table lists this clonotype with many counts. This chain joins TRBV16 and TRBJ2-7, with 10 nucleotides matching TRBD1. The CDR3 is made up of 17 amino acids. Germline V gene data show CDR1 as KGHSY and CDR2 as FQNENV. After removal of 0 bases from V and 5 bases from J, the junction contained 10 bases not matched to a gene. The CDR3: CASSQSSETGGRNEQYF. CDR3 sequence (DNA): TGTGCCAGCAGCCAATCGAGTGAGACAGGGGGCCGCAACGAGCAGTACTTC.

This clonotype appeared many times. CDR3 DNA: TGTGCCAGCAGTTACAGGGCCGCCTACGAGCAGTACTTC. Translation gives CASSYRAAYEQYF. This chain connects TRBV27 to TRBJ2-7; tentatively, D is TRBD1 (6 bases). Trimming took off 4 bases at V and 2 bases at J, with 9 bases between the two ends. The germline V gene has CDR1 MNHEY and CDR2 SMNVEV (reference sequence). This CDR3 has 13 residues.

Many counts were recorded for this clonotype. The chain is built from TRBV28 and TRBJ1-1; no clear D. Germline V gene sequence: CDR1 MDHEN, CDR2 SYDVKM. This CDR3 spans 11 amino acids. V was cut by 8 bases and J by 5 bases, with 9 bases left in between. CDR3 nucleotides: TGTGCCAGCCTGGGGTTTACTGAAGCTTTCTTT. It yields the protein CASLGFTEAFF.

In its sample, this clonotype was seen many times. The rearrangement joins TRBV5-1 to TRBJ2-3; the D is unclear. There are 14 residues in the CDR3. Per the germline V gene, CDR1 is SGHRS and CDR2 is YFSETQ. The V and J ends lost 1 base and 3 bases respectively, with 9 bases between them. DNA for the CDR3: TGCGCCAGCAGCTTGAAGATTCTAACAGATACGCAGTATTTT. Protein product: CASSLKILTDTQYF.

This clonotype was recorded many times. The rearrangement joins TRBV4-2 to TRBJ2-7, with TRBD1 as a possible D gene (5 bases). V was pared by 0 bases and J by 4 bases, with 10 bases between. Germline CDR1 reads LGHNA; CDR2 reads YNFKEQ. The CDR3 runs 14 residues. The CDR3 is CASSQDWTTYEQYF. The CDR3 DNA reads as TGTGCCAGCAGCCAAGATTGGACAACATACGAGCAGTACTTC.

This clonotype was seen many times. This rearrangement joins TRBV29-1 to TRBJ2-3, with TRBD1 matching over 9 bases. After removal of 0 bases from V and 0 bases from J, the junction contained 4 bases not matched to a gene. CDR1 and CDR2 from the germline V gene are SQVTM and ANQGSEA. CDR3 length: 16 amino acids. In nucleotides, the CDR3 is TGCAGCGTTGAAGATCAAGGACAGGGGAGCACAGATACGCAGTATTTT. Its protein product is CSVEDQGQGSTDTQYF.

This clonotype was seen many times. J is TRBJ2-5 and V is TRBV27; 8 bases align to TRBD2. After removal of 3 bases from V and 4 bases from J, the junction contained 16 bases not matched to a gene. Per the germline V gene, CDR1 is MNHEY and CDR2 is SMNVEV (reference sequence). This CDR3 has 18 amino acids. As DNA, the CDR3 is TGTGCCAGCAGTTTTGGGACGGGAGGGCCGTCGGAAGGAGAGACCCAGTACTTC. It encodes CASSFGTGGPSEGETQYF.